Sequencing of this T cell receptor (beta chain) was carried out in a study of blood T cell repertoires in COVID-19 (dated by TCRdb to 2018 to 2021). Broadly, across the study: Collaborator samples came from the United States, Italy and Spain and covered acute and convalescent phases of COVID-19. The repertoires were made available in a free public database intended to serve as a resource for research on the immune response to SARS-CoV-2. Where available, HLA class I and class II types were obtained from metadata supplied by the sample provider rather than from assay-based typing. Nearly every sample came with metadata listing a de-identified subject ID, COVID-19 status, age in years and sex. Samples were obtained from the ongoing ImmuneRACE study (first 160 participants) and from some 1,200 subjects provided by 6 global collaborators. The material from the prospective study consisted of cDNA or gDNA derived from T cells, B-cell-depleted T cells, or PBMCs. Subjects who had been exposed to COVID-19, were actively infected with it, or had recovered from it provided the deeply sampled blood TCRbeta repertoires that made up the dataset. What the work shows at the level of the full study, not this receptor alone: The amount of clinical and demographic metadata varied by source and participant and was provided uncurated.

TCRbeta CDR3 regions were amplified from genomic DNA by means of the immunoSEQ Assay, a bias-controlled multiplex PCR. In the original analysis: The number of nucleated cells in each sample was estimated by amplification of reference gene primers within the assay. Sequence reads were collapsed and filtered to measure the absolute abundance of every unique TCRbeta CDR3 rearrangement. For each sample, productive Simpson clonality was calculated as the square root of Simpson's diversity index across productive rearrangements. Entries here come from immuneACCESS through TCRdb and include only in-frame sequences with V and J called. Some clones fail to appear in such tables; in the studies checked, an unresolved V gene covers under half of the shortfall, and the cause of the remainder is unknown. V and J calls and clone size follow that table, whereas D and trimming were derived from the DNA. This sample lists about 86,000 clones; around four fifths were detected once. Jointly, the top ten make up nearly 3.5% of the sample.

Turning to this clone: Its antigen remains unidentified. There are no base qualities to consult, and no much larger clone falls within one base.

The collaborating institutions used their own protocols to collect whole blood in K2EDTA tubes. For TCRbeta analysis, collaborators shipped samples in one of three forms: frozen whole blood, isolated PBMCs, or DNA extracted from either of those sample types. The V and J ends are trimmed by 4 bases and 3 bases, leaving 9 bases between them. The CDR3 runs 13 residues from the cysteine to the phenylalanine. Of the read, only the CDR3 DNA is kept; its 39 bases are in frame from base 1. CDR1 is given as ENHRY and CDR2 as SYGVKD, both from the germline V gene. The sequenced sample was peripheral blood. This sequence was found in a man aged 50 to 59 with acute or convalescent COVID-19. Recombination linked TRBV10-3 to TRBJ2-5; the best D guess is TRBD1, with 5 bases matching. CDR3 protein: CAISGGREETQYF. In nucleotides, the sequence is TGTGCCATCAGTGGAGGCAGGGAAGAGACCCAGTACTTC.